The 20 T cell receptor beta chains reported below all come from one sample, sequenced in a study of blood T cell repertoires in COVID-19. Here immunoSEQ multiplex PCR was the method, and the copy in TCRdb shows in-frame clones only, minus some. The table has about 220,000 clones, roughly 84% seen once. What was sequenced was peripheral blood. The receptors come from a man aged 35 to 55 with active or convalescent COVID-19.

The CDR3, as DNA: TGTGCCAGCAGCTTGGATCCGGTCCAAACCGGGGAGCTGTTTTTT. Its translation is CASSLDPVQTGELFF. The rearrangement uses TRBV5-4 and TRBJ2-2; D is uncertain. CDR1 is SGHNT and CDR2 is YYREEE in the germline V gene (reference sequence). The length of the CDR3 is 15 residues. The V gene lost 0 bases and the J gene lost 5 bases, with 11 bases spanning the gap.

About this clone: Because it lacks the conserved phenylalanine or tryptophan at the end, this CDR3 is likely a read error. The limits of the CDR3 on the DNA are not certain, so only TCRdb's listed CDR3 is given. CDR3 residues: CASSEAGRVQV. The genes are TRBV6-1 and TRBJ1-4; the D segment call TRBD1 is taken from the table without a DNA check. The CDR3 comprises 11 residues, both ends counted. Looked up from germline, CDR1 is MNHNS and CDR2 is SASEGT.

The V and J genes are TRBV5-4 and TRBJ2-3, with 9 bases fitting TRBD1. Germline CDR1 and CDR2: SGHNT and YYREEE (reference sequence). The CDR3 sequence is 16 residues long. The trim removed 5 bases at V and 0 bases at J, leaving 7 bases unmatched. The CDR3 DNA reads as TGTGCCAGCAGGCCCGGGACAGGGCGAAGCACAGATACGCAGTATTTT. Encoded protein: CASRPGTGRSTDTQYF. Full variable domain (rest looked up from reference TRBV5-4 and TRBJ2-3): ETGVTQSPTHLIKTRGQQVTLRCSSQSGHNTVSWYQQALGQGPQFIFQYYREEENGRGNFPPRFSGLQFPNYSSELNVNALELDDSALYLCASRPGTGRSTDTQYFGPGTRLTVL.

This clone was seen once. V is TRBV7-9 and J is TRBJ2-1; weak D call: TRBD2 (6 bases). The CDR3 has 14 residues. Trimming left V 8 bases short and J 0 bases short, with 11 bases between. Germline-derived CDR1 and CDR2 are SEHNR and FQNEAQ (reference sequence). CDR3 in DNA: TGTGCCAGCGGGCCGGGACTCTCCTACAATGAGCAGTTCTTC. It specifies CASGPGLSYNEQFF.

The CDR3 reads CASSRDRARNQPQHF. CDR3 nucleotide sequence: TGTGCCAGCAGTAGGGACAGGGCCCGGAATCAGCCCCAGCATTTT. The V gene is TRBV6-5, the J gene TRBJ1-5; 9 nucleotides match TRBD1. The ends lost 5 bases at V and 4 bases at J; junction bases unmatched: 6. There are 15 residues in the CDR3. The germline gives CDR1 MNHEY, CDR2 SVGAGI.

The chain carries TRBV2 and TRBJ2-1, with 11 bases fitting TRBD2. Trimming at V came to 5 bases and at J to 1 base, leaving 4 bases not matched to a gene. The CDR3 has 16 residues. Germline lookup yields CDR1 SNHLY and CDR2 FYNNEI. CDR3 region: CASSFPSGGSYNEQFF. The CDR3 DNA reads TGTGCCAGCAGTTTTCCTAGCGGGGGGTCCTACAATGAGCAGTTCTTC.

The chain combines TRBV19 with TRBJ2-5; 9 positions match TRBD1. V trimming: 5 bases; J trimming: 4 bases; junction bases outside the gene matches: 11. There are 16 residues in the CDR3. CDR1 and CDR2 from the germline V gene are LNHDA and SQIVND (reference sequence). The CDR3 bases are TGTGCCAGTAGTGCCCCCGGGACAGGGATGGCAGAGACCCAGTACTTC. It yields the protein CASSAPGTGMAETQYF.

The chain couples TRBV18 to TRBJ2-1; D gene uncertain. Trimming took 6 bases from V and 5 from J, leaving 11 bases between them. CDR1 is KGHSH and CDR2 is LQKENI in the germline V gene. This CDR3 is 13 amino acids long. CDR3 sequence reads: CASSVLSHNEQFF. The DNA for the CDR3 is TGTGCCAGCTCCGTGTTATCTCACAATGAGCAGTTCTTC.

This chain connects TRBV10-2 to TRBJ2-3; D gene ambiguous. There are 15 residues in the CDR3. V shed 3 bases and J shed 1 base, with 11 bases lying between them. The germline V gene encodes CDR1 WSHSY and CDR2 SAAADI. This CDR3 is CASSEGFQGTDTQYF. The DNA of the CDR3 is TGCGCCAGCAGTGAAGGTTTTCAGGGCACAGATACGCAGTATTTT.

This chain connects TRBV27 to TRBJ2-7; TRBD2 agrees at 9 bases. This CDR3 has 15 residues. V was pared by 5 bases and J by 5 bases, with 10 bases of the junction left unmatched. Germline CDR1 MNHEY, CDR2 SMNVEV (reference sequence). The CDR3 coding sequence is TGTGCCAGCAGTGGTCTAGCGGGAACCTTCGACGAGCAGTACTTC. This codes for CASSGLAGTFDEQYF.

The J gene is TRBJ1-5, the V gene TRBV10-2; D is unresolved. Trimming cost V 8 bases and J 0 bases, with 11 bases left between them. The germline gives CDR1 WSHSY, CDR2 SAAADI. The CDR3 consists of 14 residues. The CDR3: CASGEGNSNQPQHF. CDR3 nucleotides: TGCGCCAGCGGAGAGGGCAATAGCAATCAGCCCCAGCATTTT.

V is TRBV7-9 and J is TRBJ2-7; D might be TRBD2 (5 bases). The ends were cut back, 6 bases at V and 0 bases at J, with 12 bases in the middle. CDR3 length equals 14 residues. Germline CDR1 SEHNR, CDR2 FQNEAQ (reference sequence). The CDR3 is CASSLRGNSYEQYF. In DNA, the CDR3 is TGTGCCAGCAGTTTACGGGGAAACTCCTACGAGCAGTACTTC.

The chain employs TRBV2 and TRBJ1-1; tentative D call: TRBD1 (6 bases). The CDR3 is 14 amino acids. Trimming took 4 bases from V and 1 from J, leaving 10 bases between them. CDR1 and CDR2 (germline): SNHLY, FYNNEI. The CDR3, as DNA: TGTGCCAGCAGTGCACAGGGATGGAACACTGAAGCTTTCTTT. This encodes CASSAQGWNTEAFF.

The chain combines TRBV7-9 with TRBJ2-7; D perhaps matches TRBD2 (5 bases). Trimming took off 2 bases at V and 8 bases at J, with 10 bases between the two ends. The CDR3 contains 12 residues. Germline V gives CDR1 SEHNR, CDR2 FQNEAQ (reference sequence). CDR3: CASSLIEGKQYF. The CDR3 bases are TGTGCCAGCAGCTTAATCGAGGGAAAGCAGTACTTC.

The chain is built from TRBV7-8 and TRBJ2-3; TRBD2 matches at 8 bases. From germline, CDR1 is SGHVS and CDR2 FQNEAQ. The CDR3 totals 18 residues. V gave up 5 bases and J gave up 4 bases; unmatched junction bases: 17. CDR3 bases: TGTGCCAGCAGCCTGAGGCAAATCCAGCGGGAGTCCGCAGATACGCAGTATTTT. This translates into CASSLRQIQRESADTQYF.

The V call is TRBV5-1, the J call TRBJ1-2, with a possible D match to TRBD1 (6 bases). CDR1 is SGHRS and CDR2 is YFSETQ in the germline V gene. The V gene lost 4 bases and the J gene lost 8 bases, with 15 bases spanning the gap. The CDR3 is made up of 13 amino acids. The CDR3 region has the DNA TGCGCCAGCAGCCCTTGGGAGGGGGACGGCTACACCTTC. Translated: CASSPWEGDGYTF.

V gene TRBV28 combines with J gene TRBJ2-1; 10 nucleotides match TRBD2. The CDR3 runs 14 residues. The J segment lost 9 bases and the V segment lost 6 bases, leaving 8 bases of the junction unmatched. Germline values: CDR1 MDHEN, CDR2 SYDVKM. The CDR3 spells CASRPAGGLGEQFF. The CDR3 DNA reads TGTGCCAGCAGACCAGCGGGAGGGCTCGGTGAGCAGTTCTTC.

The chain is built from TRBV7-3 and TRBJ2-3; 7 nucleotides line up with TRBD1. Germline CDR1 SGHTA, CDR2 FQGTGA. V was pared by 3 bases and J by 2 bases, with 2 bases of the junction left unmatched. This CDR3 region has 14 residues. The CDR3 region has the DNA TGTGCCAGCAGCTTCCAGGGGGTCACAGATACGCAGTATTTT. Amino acid sequence: CASSFQGVTDTQYF.

This chain joins TRBV5-4 and TRBJ2-1, with D maybe TRBD1 (6 bases). V was clipped by 4 bases and J by 2 bases, with 10 bases between them. The length of the CDR3 is 14 residues. The germline V gene has CDR1 SGHNT and CDR2 YYREEE (reference sequence). For the CDR3, the DNA is TGTGCCAGCAGCCGCGGACAGACCTACAATGAGCAGTTCTTC. This codes for CASSRGQTYNEQFF.

In this sample, this clone turned up once. The chain's CDR3 is CATSAGGYGYTF. The CDR3 DNA reads TGTGCCACCAGTGCCGGGGGCTATGGCTACACCTTC. The rearrangement links TRBV24-1 to TRBJ1-2; TRBD1 might be the D (5 bases). The CDR3 totals 12 residues. CDR1 is KGHDR and CDR2 is SFDVKD in the germline V gene. Trimming removed 5 bases at V and 4 bases at J, with 7 bases between.